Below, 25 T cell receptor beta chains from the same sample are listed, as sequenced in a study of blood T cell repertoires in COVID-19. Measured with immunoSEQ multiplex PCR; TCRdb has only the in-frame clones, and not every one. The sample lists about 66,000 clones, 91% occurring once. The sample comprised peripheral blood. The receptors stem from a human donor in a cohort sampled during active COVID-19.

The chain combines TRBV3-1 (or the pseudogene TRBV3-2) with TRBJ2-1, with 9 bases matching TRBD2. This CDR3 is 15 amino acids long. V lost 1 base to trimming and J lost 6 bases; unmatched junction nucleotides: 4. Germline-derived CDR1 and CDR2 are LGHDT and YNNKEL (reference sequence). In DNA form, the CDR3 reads TGTGCCAGCAGCCAAGGAGCGGGGGGACGCAATGAGCAGTTCTTC. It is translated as CASSQGAGGRNEQFF.

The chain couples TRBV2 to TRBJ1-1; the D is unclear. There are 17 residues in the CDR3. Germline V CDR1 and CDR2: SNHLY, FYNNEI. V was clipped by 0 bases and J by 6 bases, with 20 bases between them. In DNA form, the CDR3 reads TGTGCCAGCAGTGAAGCGTCGGCAGGCAAGTCCAGTCCTGAAGCTTTCTTT. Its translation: CASSEASAGKSSPEAFF.

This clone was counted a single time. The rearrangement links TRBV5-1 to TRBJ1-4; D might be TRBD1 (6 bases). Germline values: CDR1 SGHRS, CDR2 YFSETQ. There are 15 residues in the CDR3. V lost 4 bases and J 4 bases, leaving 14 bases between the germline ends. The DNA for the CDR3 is TGCGCCAGCAGCCCCCCAGGGGACGGTAATGAAAAACTGTTTTTT. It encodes CASSPPGDGNEKLFF.

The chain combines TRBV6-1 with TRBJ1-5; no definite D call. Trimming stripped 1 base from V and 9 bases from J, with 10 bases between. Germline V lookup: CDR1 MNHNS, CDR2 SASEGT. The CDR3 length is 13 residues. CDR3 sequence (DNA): TGTGCCAGCAGTGAAGTCGCCCCCGGGCCCCAGCATTTT. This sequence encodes CASSEVAPGPQHF.

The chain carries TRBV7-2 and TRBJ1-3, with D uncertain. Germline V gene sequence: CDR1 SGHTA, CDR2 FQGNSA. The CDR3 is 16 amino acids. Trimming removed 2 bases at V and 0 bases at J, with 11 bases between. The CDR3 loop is CASSLSGMSSGNTIYF. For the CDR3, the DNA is TGTGCCAGCAGCTTAAGTGGTATGAGCTCTGGAAACACCATATATTTT.

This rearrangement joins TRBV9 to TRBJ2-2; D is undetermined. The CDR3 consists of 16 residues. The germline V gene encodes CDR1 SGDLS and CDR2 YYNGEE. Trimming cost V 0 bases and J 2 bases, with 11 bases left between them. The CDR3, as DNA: TGTGCCAGCAGCGTAGGGGCAGCTCAAAACACCGGGGAGCTGTTTTTT. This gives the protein CASSVGAAQNTGELFF.

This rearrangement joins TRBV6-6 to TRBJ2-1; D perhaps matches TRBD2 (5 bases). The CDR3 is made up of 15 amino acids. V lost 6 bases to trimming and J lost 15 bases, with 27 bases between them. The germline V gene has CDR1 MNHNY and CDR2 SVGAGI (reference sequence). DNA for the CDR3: TGTGCCAGCAGCTCCACATGGCGACTATTCGACTTCGCGTTCTTC. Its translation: CASSSTWRLFDFAFF.

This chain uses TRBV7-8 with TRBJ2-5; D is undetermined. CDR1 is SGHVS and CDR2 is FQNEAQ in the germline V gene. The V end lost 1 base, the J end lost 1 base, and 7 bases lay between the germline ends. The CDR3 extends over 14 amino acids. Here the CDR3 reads CASSLVASQETQYF. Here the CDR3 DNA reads TGTGCCAGCAGCTTAGTAGCTTCCCAAGAGACCCAGTACTTC.

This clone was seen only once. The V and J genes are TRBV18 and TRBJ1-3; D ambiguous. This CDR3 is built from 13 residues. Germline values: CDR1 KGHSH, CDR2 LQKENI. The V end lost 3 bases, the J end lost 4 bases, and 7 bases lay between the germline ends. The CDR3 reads CASSPEQGNTIYF. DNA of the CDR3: TGTGCCAGCTCACCGGAGCAGGGAAACACCATATATTTT.

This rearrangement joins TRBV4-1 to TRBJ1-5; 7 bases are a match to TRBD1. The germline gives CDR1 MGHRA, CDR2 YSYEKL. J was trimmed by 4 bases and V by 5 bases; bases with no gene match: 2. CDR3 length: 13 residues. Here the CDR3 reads CASSAQGNQPQHF. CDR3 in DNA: TGCGCCAGCAGCGCACAGGGGAATCAGCCCCAGCATTTT.

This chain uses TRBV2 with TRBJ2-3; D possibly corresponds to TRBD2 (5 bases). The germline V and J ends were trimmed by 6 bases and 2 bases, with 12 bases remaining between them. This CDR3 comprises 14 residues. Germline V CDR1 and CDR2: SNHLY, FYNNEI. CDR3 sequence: CASSGAAPTDTQYF. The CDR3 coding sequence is TGTGCCAGCAGCGGAGCGGCCCCCACAGATACGCAGTATTTT. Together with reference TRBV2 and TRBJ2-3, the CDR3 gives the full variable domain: EPEVTQTPSHQVTQMGQEVILRCVPISNHLYFYWYRQILGQKVEFLVSFYNNEISEKSEIFDDQFSVERPDGSNFTLKIRSTKLEDSAMYFCASSGAAPTDTQYFGPGTRLTVL.

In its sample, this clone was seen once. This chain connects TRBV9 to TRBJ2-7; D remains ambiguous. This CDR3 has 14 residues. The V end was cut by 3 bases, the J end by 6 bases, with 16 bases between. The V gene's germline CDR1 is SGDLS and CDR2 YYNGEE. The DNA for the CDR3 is TGTGCCAGCAGCGCCCGTAGTAGCCCCAGCGAGCAGTACTTC. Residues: CASSARSSPSEQYF.

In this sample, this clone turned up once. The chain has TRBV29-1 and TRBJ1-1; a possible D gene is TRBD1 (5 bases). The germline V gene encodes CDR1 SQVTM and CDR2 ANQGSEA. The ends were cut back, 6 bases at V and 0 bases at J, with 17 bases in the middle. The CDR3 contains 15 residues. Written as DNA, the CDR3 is TGCAGCGTCGCGGGGCAGCTTCGCATGAACACTGAAGCTTTCTTT. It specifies CSVAGQLRMNTEAFF.

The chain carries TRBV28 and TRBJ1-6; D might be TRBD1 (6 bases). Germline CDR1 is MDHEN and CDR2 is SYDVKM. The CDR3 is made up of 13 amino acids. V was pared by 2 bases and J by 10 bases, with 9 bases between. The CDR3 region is CASSLRGKSPLHF. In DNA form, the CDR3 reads TGTGCCAGCAGTTTAAGGGGGAAATCACCCCTCCACTTT.

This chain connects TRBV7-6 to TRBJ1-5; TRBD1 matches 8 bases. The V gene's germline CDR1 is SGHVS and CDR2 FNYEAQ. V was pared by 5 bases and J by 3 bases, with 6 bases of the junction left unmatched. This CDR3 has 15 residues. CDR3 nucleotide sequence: TGTGCCAGCAGCAGAGCAGGGGGCCACAATCAGCCCCAGCATTTT. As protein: CASSRAGGHNQPQHF.

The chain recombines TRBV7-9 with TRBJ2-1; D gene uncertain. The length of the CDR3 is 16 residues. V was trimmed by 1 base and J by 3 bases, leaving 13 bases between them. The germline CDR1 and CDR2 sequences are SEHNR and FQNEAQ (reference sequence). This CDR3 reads CASSLEEELYYNEQFF. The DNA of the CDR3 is TGTGCCAGCAGCTTAGAAGAGGAGCTTTACTACAATGAGCAGTTCTTC.

The CDR3 loop is CASSSGQPSNTGELFF. The CDR3 DNA reads TGTGCCAGTAGTTCTGGACAGCCCTCAAACACCGGGGAGCTGTTTTTT. The V gene is TRBV19, the J gene TRBJ2-2; maybe TRBD1 (6 bases). Germline lookup yields CDR1 LNHDA and CDR2 SQIVND (reference sequence). This CDR3 has 16 residues. Trimming shortened V by 5 bases and J by 2 bases, and 15 bases separated the two germline ends. Drawing the rest from reference TRBV19 and TRBJ2-2, the complete variable domain is DGGITQSPKYLFRKEGQNVTLSCEQNLNHDAMYWYRQDPGQGLRLIYYSQIVNDFQKGDIAEGYSVSREKKESFPLTVTSAQKNPTAFYLCASSSGQPSNTGELFFGEGSRLTVL.

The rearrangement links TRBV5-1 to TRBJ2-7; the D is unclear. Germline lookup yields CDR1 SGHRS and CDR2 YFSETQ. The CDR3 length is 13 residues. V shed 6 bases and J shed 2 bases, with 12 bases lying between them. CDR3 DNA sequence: TGCGCCAGCATGTCTCTACCGGCCTACGAGCAGTACTTC. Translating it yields CASMSLPAYEQYF.

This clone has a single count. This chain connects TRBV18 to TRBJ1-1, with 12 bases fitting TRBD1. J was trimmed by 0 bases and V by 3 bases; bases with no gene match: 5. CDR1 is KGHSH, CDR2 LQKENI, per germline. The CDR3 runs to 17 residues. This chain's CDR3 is CASSPGTGGAMNTEAFF. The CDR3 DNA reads TGTGCCAGCTCACCTGGGACAGGGGGCGCGATGAACACTGAAGCTTTCTTT.

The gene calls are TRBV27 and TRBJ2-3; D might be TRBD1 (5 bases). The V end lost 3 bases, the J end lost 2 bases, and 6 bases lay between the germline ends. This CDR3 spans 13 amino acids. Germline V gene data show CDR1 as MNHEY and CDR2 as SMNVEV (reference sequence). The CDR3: CASSLGPTDTQYF. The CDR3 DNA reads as TGTGCCAGCAGTTTGGGGCCCACAGATACGCAGTATTTT.

The CDR3 here is CASSWGTPSRGTSEQYF. The CDR3 DNA follows: TGTGCCAGCAGCTGGGGGACACCTAGCAGAGGAACGTCCGAGCAGTACTTC. The genes are TRBV5-5 and TRBJ2-7; tentative D call: TRBD1 (6 bases). CDR3 length: 17 residues. The germline CDR1 and CDR2 sequences are SGHKS and YYEKEE (reference sequence). Trimming took 3 bases from V and 6 from J, leaving 25 bases between them.

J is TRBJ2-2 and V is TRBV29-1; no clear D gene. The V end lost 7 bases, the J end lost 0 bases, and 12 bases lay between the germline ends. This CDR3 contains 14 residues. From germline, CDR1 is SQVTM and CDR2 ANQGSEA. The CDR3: CSAAEQPNTGELFF. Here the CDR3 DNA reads TGCAGCGCCGCGGAGCAACCGAACACCGGGGAGCTGTTTTTT.

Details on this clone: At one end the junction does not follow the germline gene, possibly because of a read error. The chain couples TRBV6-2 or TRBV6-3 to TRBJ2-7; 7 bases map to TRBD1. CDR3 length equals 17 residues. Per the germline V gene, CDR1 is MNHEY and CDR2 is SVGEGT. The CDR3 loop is CASSYSISGTEPKAEHF. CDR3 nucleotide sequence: TGTGCCAGCAGTTACTCCATATCCGGGACAGAACCAAAGGCGGAACACTTC.

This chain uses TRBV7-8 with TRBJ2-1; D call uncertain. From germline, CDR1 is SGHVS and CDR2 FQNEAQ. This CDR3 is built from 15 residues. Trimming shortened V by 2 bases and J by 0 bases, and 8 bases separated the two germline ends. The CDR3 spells CASSLSPGSYNEQFF. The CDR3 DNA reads TGTGCCAGCAGCTTATCGCCGGGCTCCTACAATGAGCAGTTCTTC.

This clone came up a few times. CDR3 protein: CASSSGTYPATQYF. Here the CDR3 DNA reads TGTGCCAGCAGCTCCGGGACTTACCCAGCTACGCAGTATTTT. The chain uses TRBV7-2 and TRBJ2-3; D might be TRBD2 (6 bases). The length of the CDR3 is 14 residues. Deletions cut 4 bases from V and 8 bases from J, with 16 bases between. CDR1 SGHTA and CDR2 FQGNSA come from the germline V gene.